The clone carrying this TCR beta chain was recorded at least ten times. What it binds is not known. The germline CDR1 and CDR2 sequences are SEHNR and FQNEAQ (reference sequence). The length of the CDR3 is 13 residues. Trimming took 2 bases from V and 3 from J, leaving 7 bases between them. RNA transcripts yielded amplified TCR beta CDR3 regions. The primer set for the first-round RT-PCR of the TCR CDR3 was HTBI. TCRdb reprocessed the multiplex PCR reads with MiXCR, giving one entry per CDR3 protein. The repertoire consists of about 540,000 distinct CDR3 sequences, with 40% to 55% occurring once and the leading ten covering approximately 8.4%. The hyperthyroidism was newly diagnosed and had lasted under 2 months; the patients were aged 18 to 65. Diagnostic assessment was based on clinical symptoms, serum thyroxine and TRAb, thyroid ultrasound and orbital computed tomography. This record comes from a study of T cells in Graves' hyperthyroidism and ophthalmopathy. Study outcomes and limitations: The model foresaw ophthalmopathy a median approximately 6.1 months prior to onset. Clonotypes that were expanded in thyroid above 0.001 mostly appeared in blood too.

The sequenced sample consisted of peripheral blood or thyroid tissue (not recorded which). The rearrangement uses TRBV7-9 and TRBJ1-2, with D possibly TRBD1 on 5 matching bases. This clonotype originated in a woman aged 18-35 years with Graves' hyperthyroidism. CDR3 protein: CASSLQGHYGYTF. The CDR3 bases are TGTGCCAGCAGCTTACAGGGACACTATGGCTACACCTTC.